A single sample gave rise to the 3 T cell receptor beta chains below, sequenced in a study of graft-versus-host responses after intestinal transplantation (dated by TCRdb to about 2021). The method behind the library was the immunoSEQ multiplex PCR assay. In its TCRdb copy, this immuneACCESS table keeps in-frame sequences only and misses some clones. Where compared with another copy, unresolved V genes explain less than half of these, and the others have no known cause. The sample table contains about 39,000 clones; only one count was recorded for 93% of them. About 3.5% of the sample is in the top ten clones. Sequencing was performed on PBMCs, taken roughly 110 weeks after intestinal transplantation. The receptors derive from a human patient who received an intestinal transplant, so some T cells may come from the graft donor.

This chain uses TRBV20-1 with TRBJ2-1; D gene unclear. The CDR3 contains 10 residues. V lost 1 base and J lost 10, with 5 bases in between. Per germline, CDR1 DFQATT and CDR2 SNEGSKA (reference sequence). CDR3 amino acids: CSARVIEQFF. The CDR3 coding sequence is TGCAGTGCTAGAGTTATAGAGCAGTTCTTC.

The V and J genes are TRBV14 and TRBJ2-1; 11 nucleotides line up with TRBD2. The length of the CDR3 is 15 residues. V lost 4 bases, J lost 5 bases, and 4 bases stayed unmatched. The V gene's germline CDR1 is SGHDN and CDR2 FVKESK. The CDR3: CASSLGLAANNEQFF. CDR3 bases: TGTGCCAGCAGCCTGGGACTAGCGGCCAACAATGAGCAGTTCTTC.

This clone was found once. The rearrangement joins TRBV6-6 to TRBJ2-1; TRBD2 agrees at 8 bases. This CDR3 is 16 amino acids long. The J segment lost 0 bases and the V segment lost 5 bases, leaving 6 bases of the junction unmatched. The V gene's germline CDR1 is MNHNY and CDR2 SVGAGI (reference sequence). CDR3 region: CASSTTSGSSYNEQFF. CDR3 DNA: TGTGCCAGCAGTACCACTAGCGGTAGCTCCTACAATGAGCAGTTCTTC.